Following are 15 T cell receptor beta chains from one sample sequenced in a study of T cell repertoires in cytomegalovirus infection. Each CDR3 protein is one row after TCRdb ran MiXCR on the reads. Of a few hundred thousand distinct CDR3 sequences in the sample, about 33% were seen once. Their recognized antigens are unknown. Here the sequenced sample was cultured PBMCs, taken from culture after CMV antigen stimulation. These receptors were taken from a human donor in good health (CMV status not recorded). Some clones in this sample may be carry-over from other donors' samples.

The chain has TRBV12-3 or TRBV12-4 and TRBJ1-1; tentative D call: TRBD1 (6 bases). V was pared by 4 bases and J by 7 bases, with 16 bases between. CDR3 size: 14 residues. CDR3 in amino acids: CASSSQGSRSEAFF. CDR3 in DNA: TGTGCCAGCAGTTCACAGGGAAGTAGGAGTGAAGCTTTCTTT.

The rearrangement joins TRBV7-3 to TRBJ2-1; D is uncertain. V lost 2 bases and J lost 6, with 14 bases in between. CDR1 and CDR2 from the germline V gene are SGHTA and FQGTGA. This CDR3 is 15 amino acids long. CDR3 bases: TGTGCCAGCAGCTTATACGGTACCCCGGGCAATGAGCAGTTCTTC. This sequence encodes CASSLYGTPGNEQFF.

The V and J genes are TRBV19 and TRBJ2-2, with TRBD2 identical over 12 bases. V was clipped by 7 bases and J by 1 base; unmatched bases: 10. In germline, CDR1 is LNHDA, CDR2 SQIVND (reference sequence). This CDR3 spans 18 amino acids. CDR3 residues: CASTPASGRAGNTGELFF. The DNA of the CDR3 is TGTGCCAGTACCCCGGCTAGCGGGAGGGCAGGGAACACCGGGGAGCTGTTTTTT.

This clonotype was picked up a small number of times. J is TRBJ2-3 and V is TRBV11-2; D is possibly TRBD1 (6 bases). There are 15 residues in the CDR3. Germline CDR1 reads SGHAT; CDR2 reads FQNNGV. V lost 4 bases to trimming and J lost 7 bases, with 18 bases between them. The DNA for the CDR3 is TGTGCCAGCAGCTCCCTGACAGGCGGCGGAAATACGCAGTATTTT. Amino acid sequence: CASSSLTGGGNTQYF.

This clonotype was counted between two and nine times. The J gene is TRBJ2-2, the V gene TRBV28; 8 bases match TRBD2. This CDR3 has 14 residues. Germline trimming cut 6 bases from V and 7 bases from J; bases unmatched to any gene: 7. Germline V gene lookup returns CDR1 MDHEN and CDR2 SYDVKM. CDR3 amino acids: CASRISGSGGELFF. The CDR3 DNA is TGTGCCAGCAGAATAAGCGGGAGTGGCGGGGAGCTGTTTTTT.

This clonotype has a single count. The gene calls are TRBV20-1 and TRBJ2-7; D is uncertain. The V gene's germline CDR1 is DFQATT and CDR2 SNEGSKA (reference sequence). V gave up 0 bases and J gave up 4 bases, with 13 bases separating them. The CDR3 contains 14 residues. The CDR3 bases are TGCAGTGCTAGAGACTTGCCCGTGGGGTACGAGCAGTACGTC. This codes for CSARDLPVGYEQYV.

The V and J genes are TRBV13 and TRBJ2-5, with D maybe TRBD2 (6 bases). Germline V gene lookup returns CDR1 PRHDT and CDR2 FYEKMQ (reference sequence). Trimming stripped 6 bases from V and 2 bases from J, with 13 bases between. The CDR3 length is 14 residues. CDR3 bases: TGTGCCAGCAGTCCCCGGGACTTACAAGAGACCCAGTACTTC. Amino acids: CASSPRDLQETQYF.

The chain combines TRBV18 with TRBJ2-1; D not resolved. This CDR3 contains 13 residues. Germline V gives CDR1 KGHSH, CDR2 LQKENI. Trimming left V 5 bases short and J 0 bases short, with 5 bases between. The CDR3 bases are TGTGCCAGCTCAGAGAGCTCCTACAATGAGCAGTTCTTC. Its translation is CASSESSYNEQFF.

This clonotype showed up just a few times. This rearrangement joins TRBV12-3 or TRBV12-4 to TRBJ2-2; TRBD1 matches 9 bases. V trimming: 6 bases; J trimming: 2 bases; junction bases outside the gene matches: 4. The CDR3 extends over 15 amino acids. In DNA form, the CDR3 reads TGTGCCAGCAGGGGGGACAGGGAAAACACCGGGGAGCTGTTTTTT. The encoded protein is CASRGDRENTGELFF.

As concerns this clonotype: The limits of the CDR3 on the DNA are not certain, so only TCRdb's listed CDR3 is given. The CDR3 is CASTSAAGETQYF. The V call is TRBV19, the J call TRBJ2-5; TRBD1, the table's D call, lacks a check against the DNA. Germline loops: CDR1 LNHDA, CDR2 SQIVND (reference sequence). With termini counted, the CDR3 has 13 amino acids.

This clonotype was seen many times. The V call is TRBV6-1, the J call TRBJ1-6, with a weak D call TRBD1 (6 bases). The germline V gene encodes CDR1 MNHNS and CDR2 SASEGT. Between the trimmed V and J ends, which lost 9 bases and 10 bases, there was a span of 16 bases. CDR3 length: 13 amino acids. The CDR3 bases are TGTGCCAGTACAGGGAGTGGGCGGTCACCCCTCCACTTT. As protein: CASTGSGRSPLHF.

The genes are TRBV20-1 and TRBJ1-2, with D tentatively TRBD1 (5 bases). Trimming took 3 bases from V and 5 from J, leaving 13 bases between them. Germline V gene lookup returns CDR1 DFQATT and CDR2 SNEGSKA (reference sequence). This CDR3 contains 13 residues. Here the CDR3 reads CSASLDTYYGYTF. CDR3 nucleotide sequence: TGCAGTGCTAGCTTGGACACGTATTATGGCTACACCTTC.

The V call is TRBV28, the J call TRBJ2-7, with 13 nucleotides matching TRBD2. CDR3 length: 20 residues. The germline V gene has CDR1 MDHEN and CDR2 SYDVKM. V dropped 3 bases and J dropped 4; count of bases not matched to a gene: 18. The CDR3 loop is CASSFEPRRTSGSRDYEQYF. The CDR3 coding sequence is TGTGCCAGCAGTTTTGAGCCCCGGAGGACTAGCGGGAGTAGGGATTACGAGCAGTACTTC.

This chain joins TRBV14 and TRBJ2-3; 7 positions agree with TRBD2. CDR3 length: 14 residues. After removal of 7 bases from V and 2 bases from J, the junction contained 6 bases not matched to a gene. The germline CDR1 and CDR2 sequences are SGHDN and FVKESK. The CDR3 DNA reads as TGTGCCAGCAAGCGGGACTCAAACACAGATACGCAGTATTTT. Translated, it gives CASKRDSNTDTQYF.

The V gene is TRBV28, the J gene TRBJ1-1; D is unresolved. V lost 2 bases, J lost 0 bases, and 4 bases lay in between. Germline-derived CDR1 and CDR2 are MDHEN and SYDVKM. There are 13 residues in the CDR3. CDR3 residues: CASSLPLNTEAFF. CDR3 coding DNA: TGTGCCAGCAGTTTACCGTTGAACACTGAAGCTTTCTTT.